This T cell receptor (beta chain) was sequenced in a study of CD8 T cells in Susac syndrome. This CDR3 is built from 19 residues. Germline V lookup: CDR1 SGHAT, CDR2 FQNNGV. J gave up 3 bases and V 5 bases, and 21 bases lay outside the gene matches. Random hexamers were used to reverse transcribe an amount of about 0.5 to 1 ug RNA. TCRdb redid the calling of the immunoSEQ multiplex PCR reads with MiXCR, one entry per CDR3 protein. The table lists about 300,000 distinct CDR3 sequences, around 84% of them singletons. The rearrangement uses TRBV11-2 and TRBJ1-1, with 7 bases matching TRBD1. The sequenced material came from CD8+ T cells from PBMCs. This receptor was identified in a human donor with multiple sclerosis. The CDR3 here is CASSLRTGRIPFLDTEAFF. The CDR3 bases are TGTGCCAGCAGCCTCCGGACAGGTAGGATCCCATTTTTGGACACTGAAGCTTTCTTT. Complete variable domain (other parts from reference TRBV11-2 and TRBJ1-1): EAGVAQSPRYKIIEKRQSVAFWCNPISGHATLYWYQQILGQGPKLLIQFQNNGVVDDSQLPKDRFSAERLKGVDSTLKIQPAKLEDSAVYLCASSLRTGRIPFLDTEAFFGQGTRLTVV.